This is a list of T cell receptor beta chains from one sample in a study of T-cell memory formation after mild COVID-19. TCRdb reprocessed the 5' RACE reads via MiXCR and lists one record per CDR3 protein. The table has 400,000 to 500,000 distinct CDR3 sequences, roughly 26% seen once; the top ten hold 7% to 9.5%. Sequencing was done on a sample of PBMCs or a T cell subset sorted from them (not recorded which). The receptors come from an adult woman who had mild COVID-19 (a few samples of this study predate the infection). Cell type and time point are not known. Each CDR3 is given without its conserved first and last residue. Not every row has a clone size; where given, it reads once, few, many or a size class.

V: TRBV4-3
J: TRBJ2-1
size: -
CDR3: ASSQDASTSGRANEQF

V: TRBV7-8
J: TRBJ2-2
size: few
CDR3: ASSLGRGLAGNTGELF

V: TRBV5-1
J: TRBJ1-2
size: few
CDR3: ASRPAQTLGYGYT

V: TRBV5-1
J: TRBJ2-4
size: -
CDR3: ASSLGGWDIQY

V: TRBV19
J: TRBJ2-7
size: few
CDR3: ASNRDRNSYEQY

V: TRBV5-1
J: TRBJ1-1
size: few
CDR3: ASSPGQGVDGNTEAF

V: TRBV29-1
J: TRBJ2-1
size: once
CDR3: SVGDQYRVEFYNEQF

V: TRBV6-6
J: TRBJ2-7
size: -
CDR3: ASSSTGRGTYEQY

V: TRBV5-1
J: TRBJ2-1
size: few
CDR3: ASAQGGGASYNEQF

V: TRBV4-2
J: TRBJ2-3
size: -
CDR3: ASSHSRAGGEDTQY

V: TRBV12-3/TRBV12-4
J: TRBJ1-1
size: -
CDR3: ASSSPGEDTEAF

V: TRBV5-1
J: TRBJ2-7
size: few
CDR3: ASSLGSRSGLTSTEQY

V: TRBV2
J: TRBJ2-4
size: -
CDR3: ASSEISGGAKNIQY

V: TRBV9
J: TRBJ2-2
size: -
CDR3: ASSVVGVPGELF

V: TRBV6-5
J: TRBJ1-1
size: once
CDR3: ASSYSTGGSGAF

V: TRBV18
J: TRBJ1-1
size: -
CDR3: ASSQNPGQFRTEAF

V: TRBV12-3/TRBV12-4
J: TRBJ2-3
size: few
CDR3: ASSRLVSTDTQY

V: TRBV12-3/TRBV12-4
J: TRBJ2-7
size: -
CDR3: ASSYPRTGLIYEQY

V: TRBV28
J: TRBJ2-2
size: few
CDR3: ASGQAGVPTGELF

V: TRBV4-2
J: TRBJ2-3
size: few
CDR3: ASGWDGRSTDTQY

V: TRBV18
J: TRBJ1-2
size: -
CDR3: ASSPSAGGGGYGYT

V: TRBV18
J: TRBJ1-4
size: -
CDR3: ASRRLSTNDKLF

V: TRBV4-2
J: TRBJ2-3
size: -
CDR3: ASSQDPSGINPSTDTQY

V: TRBV6-5
J: TRBJ2-7
size: -
CDR3: ASQRGGPYEQY

V: TRBV27
J: TRBJ2-3
size: few
CDR3: ASSPPGIGAQY

V: TRBV5-1
J: TRBJ2-7
size: few
CDR3: ASSEGTYEQY

V: TRBV11-2
J: TRBJ2-5
size: -
CDR3: ASSLSRGQETQY

V: TRBV10-3
J: TRBJ1-1
size: -
CDR3: ATSNPTEAF

V: TRBV7-2
J: TRBJ2-1
size: -
CDR3: AKDRGNEQF

V: TRBV5-1
J: TRBJ1-6
size: -
CDR3: ASSLRTDYNSPLH

V: TRBV18
J: TRBJ2-7
size: -
CDR3: ASSAGGLAGGSYEQY

V: TRBV4-3
J: TRBJ1-2
size: -
CDR3: ASSHEAGNYGYT

V: TRBV12-3/TRBV12-4
J: TRBJ2-7
size: many
CDR3: ASSAGQGAYEQY

V: TRBV7-9
J: TRBJ2-5
size: many
CDR3: ASSTRGPETQY

V: TRBV24-1
J: TRBJ2-1
size: -
CDR3: ATSDFPGSYNEQF

V: TRBV9
J: TRBJ2-3
size: -
CDR3: ASSQSGGSGATDTQY

V: TRBV18
J: TRBJ1-4
size: few
CDR3: ASQGTGNEKLF

V: TRBV5-1
J: TRBJ1-1
size: few
CDR3: ASSPTGRMNTEAF

V: TRBV13
J: TRBJ2-1
size: few
CDR3: ASSSTRDRVLNEQF

V: TRBV7-6
J: TRBJ2-1
size: few
CDR3: ASSLGSGGTLGEQF

V: TRBV5-1
J: TRBJ2-6
size: few
CDR3: ASSYTSGGASGANVLT

V: TRBV7-6
J: TRBJ1-5
size: few
CDR3: ASSPAPSEPQH

V: TRBV7-9
J: TRBJ2-7
size: -
CDR3: ASSPPRTYSYEQY

V: TRBV12-3/TRBV12-4
J: TRBJ1-1
size: -
CDR3: ASTVGGKAF

V: TRBV6-2/TRBV6-3
J: TRBJ2-1
size: few
CDR3: ASSYQLAGEENEQF

V: TRBV6-6
J: TRBJ2-1
size: -
CDR3: ASSPQGAHPYPYNEQF

V: TRBV20-1
J: TRBJ1-6
size: few
CDR3: SARGAGDSPLH

V: TRBV5-5
J: TRBJ2-7
size: -
CDR3: ASSLAAGVTYEQY

V: TRBV6-2/TRBV6-3
J: TRBJ2-3
size: -
CDR3: ASSWTARDRGVELQDTQY